Presented here are 25 T cell receptor beta chains from one specimen sequenced in a study of PD-1 blockade in classical Hodgkin lymphoma. Each and every patient relapsed after autologous stem cell transplantation, and patients got differing brentuximab vedotin exposure. The table came from immunoSEQ multiplex PCR; TCRdb's copy has only in-frame clones and leaves some out. The data hold about 98,000 clones, with around nine tenths observed a single time. The sample was peripheral blood mononuclear cells (PBMCs), taken at baseline. Source of these receptors: a human donor with classical Hodgkin lymphoma.

This clone appeared a single time. The chain couples TRBV19 to TRBJ1-5, with D possibly being TRBD1 (5 bases). V lost 0 bases to trimming and J lost 5 bases, with 14 bases between them. The CDR3 loop spans 16 amino acids. CDR1 is LNHDA and CDR2 is SQIVND in the germline V gene (reference sequence). CDR3 loop: CASSIDNQGRHQPQHF. CDR3 in DNA: TGTGCCAGTAGTATAGATAATCAGGGACGGCATCAGCCCCAGCATTTT.

The rearrangement links TRBV10-3 to TRBJ1-1, with D possibly matching TRBD1 (6 bases). Deletions cut 6 bases from V and 2 bases from J, with 13 bases between. This CDR3 contains 14 residues. Germline assignment: CDR1 ENHRY and CDR2 SYGVKD. CDR3 amino acids: CAISTGTLNTEAFF. The DNA of the CDR3 is TGTGCCATCAGCACCGGGACACTCAACACTGAAGCTTTCTTT.

V gene TRBV13 combines with J gene TRBJ2-1, with a weak D call TRBD2 (5 bases). With 3 bases removed from V and 8 bases from J, the gap between germline ends came to 11 bases. Germline CDR1 reads PRHDT; CDR2 reads FYEKMQ (reference sequence). The CDR3 totals 13 residues. The CDR3 DNA reads TGTGCCAGCAGCTTCGGAGGTGGACATGAGCAGTTCTTC. Encoded protein: CASSFGGGHEQFF.

The chain joins TRBV5-1 to TRBJ1-5; D might be TRBD1 (5 bases). V was pared by 1 base and J by 3 bases, with 11 bases between. Germline CDR1 and CDR2: SGHRS and YFSETQ. This CDR3 is 15 amino acids long. DNA of the CDR3: TGCGCCAGCAGCTTGAGAGGTGGGGCCAATCAGCCCCAGCATTTT. This translates into CASSLRGGANQPQHF.

This rearrangement joins TRBV18 to TRBJ2-7; 8 bases agree with TRBD2. The V gene's germline CDR1 is KGHSH and CDR2 LQKENI. The length of the CDR3 is 16 residues. The V segment lost 1 base and the J segment 2 bases; nucleotides outside the gene matches: 7. CDR3 region: CASSPLRVAGTYEQYF. In nucleotides, the CDR3 is TGTGCCAGCTCACCACTACGTGTAGCGGGAACCTACGAGCAGTACTTC. Variable domain in full (rest from reference TRBV18 and TRBJ2-7): NAGVMQNPRHLVRRRGQEARLRCSPMKGHSHVYWYRQLPEEGLKFMVYLQKENIIDESGMPKERFSAEFPKEGPSILRIQQVVRGDSAAYFCASSPLRVAGTYEQYFGPGTRLTVT.

The chain has TRBV7-2 and TRBJ2-4; D is perhaps TRBD2 (6 bases). There are 14 residues in the CDR3. Trimming cost V 3 bases and J 8 bases, with 14 bases left between them. Germline V CDR1 and CDR2: SGHTA, FQGNSA. CDR3 DNA sequence: TGTGCCAGCAGCTTGCGGGGAGTGGAGGACATTCAGTACTTC. Its protein is CASSLRGVEDIQYF.

This chain uses TRBV28 with TRBJ1-2; 11 positions agree with TRBD1. Per the germline V gene, CDR1 is MDHEN and CDR2 is SYDVKM. This CDR3 contains 16 residues. V lost 2 bases, J lost 4 bases, and 6 bases stayed unmatched. Here the CDR3 DNA reads TGTGCCAGCAGTTTAACGGGACAGGGGGTTATCTATGGCTACACCTTC. Amino acid sequence: CASSLTGQGVIYGYTF.

V and J are TRBV7-3 and TRBJ2-3; 9 nucleotides line up with TRBD2. J was trimmed by 5 bases and V by 5 bases; bases with no gene match: 14. This CDR3 contains 17 residues. The V gene's germline CDR1 is SGHTA and CDR2 FQGTGA. CDR3: CASSRLGAGGPGDTQYF. The CDR3 DNA is TGTGCCAGCAGCCGCCTGGGTGCGGGAGGGCCGGGAGATACGCAGTATTTT.

This sequence joins TRBV7-2 and TRBJ1-3, with D possibly being TRBD1 (6 bases). The germline V and J ends were trimmed by 3 bases and 2 bases, with 8 bases remaining between them. This CDR3 is built from 14 residues. Per germline, CDR1 SGHTA and CDR2 FQGNSA. CDR3 coding DNA: TGTGCCAGCAGCTTGGCAGGGGCTGGAAACACCATATATTTT. Encoded protein: CASSLAGAGNTIYF.

This sequence joins TRBV4-1 and TRBJ2-3; 9 bases map to TRBD2. This CDR3 has 20 residues. V was pared by 0 bases and J by 2 bases, with 15 bases of the junction left unmatched. Germline assignment: CDR1 MGHRA and CDR2 YSYEKL. This CDR3 reads CASSQDLVTSGRVYTDTQYF. CDR3 DNA sequence: TGCGCCAGCAGCCAAGATTTGGTGACTAGCGGCAGGGTATACACAGATACGCAGTATTTT.

The genes are TRBV25-1 and TRBJ2-1; maybe TRBD2 (6 bases). The germline V gene has CDR1 MGHDK and CDR2 SYGVNS. Trimming took off 4 bases at V and 13 bases at J, with 17 bases between the two ends. The CDR3 is 13 amino acids. CDR3 nucleotides: TGTGCCAGCAGTGGCGAGGGGACTCCGTCCCAGTTCTTC. Protein: CASSGEGTPSQFF.

The rearrangement joins TRBV11-3 to TRBJ2-7; 9 positions match TRBD2. Germline CDR1 is SGHNT and CDR2 is YENEEA. The J segment lost 2 bases and the V segment lost 3 bases, leaving 11 bases of the junction unmatched. This CDR3 spans 17 amino acids. CDR3 DNA: TGTGCCAGCAGCTTGACTAGCGGAACCTGGGGGCCCTACGAGCAGTACTTC. Translating it yields CASSLTSGTWGPYEQYF.

This clone was recorded once. J is TRBJ2-1 and V is TRBV27; TRBD1 might be the D (6 bases). Germline V gene data show CDR1 as MNHEY and CDR2 as SMNVEV (reference sequence). Deletions cut 4 bases from V and 5 bases from J, with 30 bases between. CDR3 size: 20 residues. CDR3 bases: TGTGCCAGCAGTTCCCTCGATATTAAATTCCTAGGAAGACAGGACAATGAGCAGTTCTTC. As protein: CASSSLDIKFLGRQDNEQFF.

This clone was counted once. The gene calls are TRBV5-1 and TRBJ2-3; D is possibly TRBD2 (6 bases). Trimming stripped 4 bases from V and 0 bases from J, with 15 bases between. The CDR3 is 16 residues long. Germline lookup yields CDR1 SGHRS and CDR2 YFSETQ. CDR3 DNA sequence: TGCGCCAGCAGCACGACTAGTTGGACTAGCACAGATACGCAGTATTTT. Translating gives CASSTTSWTSTDTQYF.

The gene calls are TRBV6-1 and TRBJ1-1; D unresolved. The germline V and J ends were trimmed by 0 bases and 6 bases, with 8 bases remaining between them. The V gene's germline CDR1 is MNHNS and CDR2 SASEGT. This CDR3 spans 13 amino acids. The CDR3 sequence is CASSEARAAEAFF. The CDR3, as DNA: TGTGCCAGCAGTGAAGCGAGGGCAGCTGAAGCTTTCTTT.

The table lists this clone with a count of one. The rearrangement links TRBV5-1 to TRBJ2-2; D is perhaps TRBD1 (5 bases). Germline lookup yields CDR1 SGHRS and CDR2 YFSETQ. This CDR3 has 14 residues. Trimming pared 0 bases from V and 6 bases from J, leaving 9 bases between. CDR3 region: CASSLARVAGELFF. DNA of the CDR3: TGCGCCAGCAGCTTGGCCAGGGTGGCCGGGGAGCTGTTTTTT.

This chain links TRBV29-1 with TRBJ1-1, with D possibly being TRBD1 (5 bases). CDR1 is SQVTM, CDR2 ANQGSEA, per germline. This CDR3 has 13 amino acids. V was clipped by 6 bases and J by 4 bases, with 15 bases between them. CDR3 in DNA: TGCAGCGTGGAGGGGCGCTATGGCACTGAAGCTTTCTTT. This encodes CSVEGRYGTEAFF.

The chain couples TRBV6-5 to TRBJ2-3, with 7 bases matching TRBD2. With V trimmed by 4 bases and J by 11 bases, 15 bases remained unmatched. The CDR3 length is 15 residues. Germline loops: CDR1 MNHEY, CDR2 SVGAGI. The CDR3 sequence: CASSSGGRAPHQQYF. The CDR3 nucleotides are TGTGCCAGCAGTTCGGGGGGACGCGCTCCCCACCAGCAGTATTTT.

The rearrangement joins TRBV4-1 to TRBJ1-2; D might be TRBD1 (6 bases). The CDR3 totals 13 residues. The V and J ends lost 6 bases and 2 bases respectively, with 10 bases between them. Germline CDR1 and CDR2: MGHRA and YSYEKL. CDR3 DNA: TGCGCCAGCAGACGGACAGCAAACTATGGCTACACCTTC. Translation: CASRRTANYGYTF.

This chain links TRBV30 with TRBJ1-1; a possible D gene is TRBD1 (6 bases). Germline CDR1 reads GTSNPN; CDR2 reads SVGIG (reference sequence). The germline V and J ends were trimmed by 5 bases and 4 bases, with 14 bases remaining between them. CDR3 length: 13 amino acids. The CDR3 spells CAWGGSPGTEAFF. CDR3 DNA: TGTGCCTGGGGGGGCTCTCCGGGCACTGAAGCTTTCTTT.

The rearrangement joins TRBV18 to TRBJ2-7; D may correspond to TRBD1 or TRBD2 (5 bases each). The ends were cut back, 3 bases at V and 2 bases at J, with 14 bases in the middle. The germline gives CDR1 KGHSH, CDR2 LQKENI. This CDR3 has 15 amino acids. CDR3 coding DNA: TGTGCCAGCTCACCGGGGACGGCGGGTACCTACGAGCAGTACTTC. Translation gives CASSPGTAGTYEQYF.

The chain joins TRBV30 to TRBJ2-7; 10 nucleotides agree with TRBD2. The trim removed 4 bases at V and 4 bases at J, leaving 10 bases unmatched. The CDR3 runs to 15 residues. Germline lookup yields CDR1 GTSNPN and CDR2 SVGIG (reference sequence). DNA of the CDR3: TGTGCCTGGACTAGCGGGAGCCAGTACCCGTACGAGCAGTACTTC. It translates to CAWTSGSQYPYEQYF. Drawing the rest from reference TRBV30 and TRBJ2-7, the complete variable domain is SQTIHQWPATLVQPVGSPLSLECTVEGTSNPNLYWYRQAAGRGLQLLFYSVGIGQISSEVPQNLSASRPQDRQFILSSKKLLLSDSGFYLCAWTSGSQYPYEQYFGPGTRLTVT.

This clone occurred once. V gene TRBV5-1 combines with J gene TRBJ2-6; D is ambiguous. The V and J ends lost 4 bases and 3 bases respectively, with 11 bases between them. This CDR3 is built from 15 residues. Germline-derived CDR1 and CDR2 are SGHRS and YFSETQ. The CDR3 is CASSPYEGGANVLTF. The CDR3 DNA sequence: TGCGCCAGCAGCCCGTACGAAGGTGGGGCCAACGTCCTGACTTTC.

As DNA, the CDR3 is TGCGCCAGCAGCAGGACTAGCGGGAGGGCCAGCACCGGGGAGCTGTTTTTT. Protein sequence: CASSRTSGRASTGELFF. This rearrangement joins TRBV5-1 to TRBJ2-2, with 15 positions matching TRBD2. The CDR3 totals 17 residues. With V trimmed by 4 bases and J by 4 bases, 5 bases remained unmatched. Per germline, CDR1 SGHRS and CDR2 YFSETQ.

The J gene is TRBJ1-2, the V gene TRBV13; a weak D match, TRBD1 (5 bases). CDR3 length: 15 residues. The germline V gene has CDR1 PRHDT and CDR2 FYEKMQ (reference sequence). V was trimmed by 3 bases and J by 4 bases, leaving 15 bases between them. CDR3 residues: CASSFKTAQGYGYTF. The CDR3 DNA is TGTGCCAGCAGCTTTAAGACCGCCCAGGGCTATGGCTACACCTTC.